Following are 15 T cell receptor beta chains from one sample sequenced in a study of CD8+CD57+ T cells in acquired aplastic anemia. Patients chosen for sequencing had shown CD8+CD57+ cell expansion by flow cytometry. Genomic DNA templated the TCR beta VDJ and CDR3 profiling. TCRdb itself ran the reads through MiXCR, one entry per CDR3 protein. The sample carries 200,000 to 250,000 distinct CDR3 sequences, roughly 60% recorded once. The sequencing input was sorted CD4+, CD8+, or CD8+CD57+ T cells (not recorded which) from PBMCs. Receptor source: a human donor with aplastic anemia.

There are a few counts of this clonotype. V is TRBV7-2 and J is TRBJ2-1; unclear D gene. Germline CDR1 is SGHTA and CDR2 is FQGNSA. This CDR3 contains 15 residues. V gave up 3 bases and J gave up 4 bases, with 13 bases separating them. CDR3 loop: CASSFGRVTYNEQFF. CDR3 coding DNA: TGTGCCAGCAGCTTTGGCCGGGTAACTTACAATGAGCAGTTCTTC.

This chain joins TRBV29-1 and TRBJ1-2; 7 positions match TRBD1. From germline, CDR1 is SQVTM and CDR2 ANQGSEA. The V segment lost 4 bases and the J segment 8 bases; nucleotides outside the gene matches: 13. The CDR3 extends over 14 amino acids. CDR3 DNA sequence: TGCAGCGTTGGTGGGGGAGAGGGGGCCTTGGGCTACACCTTC. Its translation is CSVGGGEGALGYTF.

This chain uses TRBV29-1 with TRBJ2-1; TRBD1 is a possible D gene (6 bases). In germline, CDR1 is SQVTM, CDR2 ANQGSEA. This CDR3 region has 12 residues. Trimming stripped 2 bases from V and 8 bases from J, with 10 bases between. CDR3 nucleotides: TGCAGCGTTGAAAAACAGGGCGATGAGCAGTTCTTC. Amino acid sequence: CSVEKQGDEQFF.

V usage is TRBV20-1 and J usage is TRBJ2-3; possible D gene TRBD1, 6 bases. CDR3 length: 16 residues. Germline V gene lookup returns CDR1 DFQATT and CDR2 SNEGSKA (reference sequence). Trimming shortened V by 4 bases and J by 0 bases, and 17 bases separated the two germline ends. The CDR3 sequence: CSANSGVGHSTDTQYF. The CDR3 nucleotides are TGCAGTGCTAATTCCGGAGTGGGACACAGCACAGATACGCAGTATTTT.

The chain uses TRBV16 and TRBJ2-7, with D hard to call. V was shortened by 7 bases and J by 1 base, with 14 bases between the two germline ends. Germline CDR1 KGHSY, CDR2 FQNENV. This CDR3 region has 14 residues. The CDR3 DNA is TGTGCCAGCAACAGTCGTGCGGAATCCTACGAGCAGTACTTC. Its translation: CASNSRAESYEQYF.

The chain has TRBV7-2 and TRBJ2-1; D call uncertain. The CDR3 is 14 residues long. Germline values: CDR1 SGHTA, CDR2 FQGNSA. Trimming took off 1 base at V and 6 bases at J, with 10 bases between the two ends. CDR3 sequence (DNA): TGTGCCAGCAGCTTAGTGGTTCGGTCCAATGAGCAGTTCTTC. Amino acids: CASSLVVRSNEQFF.

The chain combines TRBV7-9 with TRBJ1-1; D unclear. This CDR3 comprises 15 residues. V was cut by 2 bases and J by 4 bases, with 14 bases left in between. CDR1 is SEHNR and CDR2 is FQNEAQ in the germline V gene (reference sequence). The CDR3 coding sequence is TGTGCCAGCAGCTTATCAGAAGGGAGAGTCACTGAAGCTTTCTTT. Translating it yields CASSLSEGRVTEAFF.

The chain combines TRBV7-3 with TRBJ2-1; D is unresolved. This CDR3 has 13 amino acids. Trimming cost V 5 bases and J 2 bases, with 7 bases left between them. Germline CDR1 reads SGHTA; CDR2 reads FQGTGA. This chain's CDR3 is CASSPLPYNEQFF. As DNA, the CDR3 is TGTGCCAGCAGCCCCCTCCCCTACAATGAGCAGTTCTTC.

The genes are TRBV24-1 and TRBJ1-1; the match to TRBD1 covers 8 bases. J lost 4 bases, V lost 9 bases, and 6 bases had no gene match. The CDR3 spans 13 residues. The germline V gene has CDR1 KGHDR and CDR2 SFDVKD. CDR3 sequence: CATSQGAGTEAFF. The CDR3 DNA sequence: TGTGCCACCTCCCAGGGGGCGGGCACTGAAGCTTTCTTT.

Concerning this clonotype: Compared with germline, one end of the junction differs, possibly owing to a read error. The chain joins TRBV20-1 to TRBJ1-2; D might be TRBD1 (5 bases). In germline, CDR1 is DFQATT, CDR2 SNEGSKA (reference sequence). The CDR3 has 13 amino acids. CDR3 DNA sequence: TGCAGTGCCCGGCACGGGGTAGGGGAAGGCTACACTTTC. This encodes CSARHGVGEGYTF.

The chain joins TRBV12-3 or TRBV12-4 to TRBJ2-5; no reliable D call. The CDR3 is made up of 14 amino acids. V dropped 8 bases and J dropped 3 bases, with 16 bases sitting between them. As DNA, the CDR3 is TGTGCCAGCCTCCCCGGAGTCGAGGAAGAGACCCAGTACTTC. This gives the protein CASLPGVEEETQYF.

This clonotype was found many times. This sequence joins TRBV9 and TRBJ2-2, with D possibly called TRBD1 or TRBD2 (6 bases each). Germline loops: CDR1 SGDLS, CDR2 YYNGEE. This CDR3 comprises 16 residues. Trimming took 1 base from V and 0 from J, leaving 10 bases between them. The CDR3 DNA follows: TGTGCCAGCAGCGTATACAGGGACTCGAACACCGGGGAGCTGTTTTTT. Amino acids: CASSVYRDSNTGELFF.

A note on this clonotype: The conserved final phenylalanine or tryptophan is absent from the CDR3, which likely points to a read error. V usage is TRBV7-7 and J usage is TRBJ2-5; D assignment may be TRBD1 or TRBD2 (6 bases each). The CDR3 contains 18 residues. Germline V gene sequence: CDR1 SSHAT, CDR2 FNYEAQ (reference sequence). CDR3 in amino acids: CASSLGAGGALTRETQYL. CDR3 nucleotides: TGTGCTAGCAGCTTGGGGGCGGGCGGGGCCCTAACCCGGGAGACCCAGTACCTC.

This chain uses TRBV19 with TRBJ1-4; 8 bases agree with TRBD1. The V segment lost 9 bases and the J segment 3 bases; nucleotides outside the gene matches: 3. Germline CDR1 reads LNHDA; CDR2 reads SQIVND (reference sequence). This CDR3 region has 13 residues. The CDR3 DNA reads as TGTGCCAGCAGGGGGCTGTCTAATGAAAAACTGTTTTTT. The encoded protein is CASRGLSNEKLFF.

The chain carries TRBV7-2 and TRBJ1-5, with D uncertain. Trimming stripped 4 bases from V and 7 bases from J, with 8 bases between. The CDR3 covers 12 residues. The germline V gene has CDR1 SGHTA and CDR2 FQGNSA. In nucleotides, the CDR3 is TGTGCCAGCAGCTACCGTCTACAGCCCCAGCATTTT. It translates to CASSYRLQPQHF.